This section outlines one T cell receptor beta chain sequence together with its context. Its specific antigen is unknown. The record has no base qualities; no much larger clone is one base away. These data belong to a study of tumor and adjacent non-tumor tissue in lung cancer (dated by TCRdb to between 2017 and 2018). About the study as a whole: Of the cohort, roughly 12 patients had adenocarcinoma, 2 had squamous cell carcinoma and 1 had small cell lung cancer. The study compared bulk TCRbeta repertoires between lung tumor tissue and matched distant non-tumor lung tissue from more than twelve lung cancer patients. Sequencing produced about 130 million productive TCRbeta reads in total, an average of around 4.2 million reads per sample. For each patient, one tumor sample and one normal lung sample were taken, giving under 35 paired specimens that underwent TCRbeta CDR3 sequencing. Ages among the 15 or so patients ranged from about 31 to 85 years, there were around 10 men and 5 women, and disease was at TNM stage I to III.

General conclusions and limits of the study: A significantly larger cumulative share of the repertoire was made up by the top 100 clones in normal lung than in tumor tissue. Peripheral blood was not sequenced, so blood TCRbeta repertoires in these lung cancer patients were not examined. Tumor tissue showed significantly greater TCR diversity (inverse Simpson) than normal lung tissue (roughly 390 vs 170, P = 0.0075, Mann-Whitney U test). Significantly higher TCR diversity was found in younger patients, and higher tumor TCR diversity was associated with shorter overall and disease-free survival. Only around 14 patients were in the cohort, and the authors stated that larger samples and more detailed clinical data are needed. Neither the sequencing platform nor unique molecular identifiers are mentioned in the methods.

Library method: multiplex PCR. Sequencing was carried out with an Illumina HiSeq 2500. TCRbeta libraries were constructed through three rounds of nested PCR with primers (Table S4) according to protocols adapted from ARM-PCR. Before sequencing, PCR products in the 200-500 bp range were cut out of the gel and cleaned up using the QIAquick gel extraction kit. For the original study's pipeline: Reads were cleaned with Trimmomatic, merged with FLASH into complete CDR3 sequences, and assigned to V(D)J germline segments with MiTCR. VDJtools was used to compute clonal diversity as the inverse Simpson's index. A read counted as productive if the sequence was in-frame and lacked a premature stop codon. TCRdb reprocessed the public reads (quality trimming at Q25 with fastp, clone calling with MiXCR) and kept in-frame beta chains. Rows are unified per CDR3 protein, each entry keeping the most common DNA and genes. TCRdb assigned the V and J calls; the authors' analysis was not used. This sample has some 200,000 distinct CDR3 sequences in its table, and 71% of those were observed once. Clones ranked in the top ten supply roughly 24% of the sample.

RNA was isolated from bulk, unsorted tissue, and RNA quality was assessed with a NanoDrop ND-1000 and an Agilent 2100. The donors were newly diagnosed lung cancer patients admitted for thoracic surgery in China from August to November 2014 who had not received prior chemotherapy. Patients with previous radiotherapy or chemotherapy, or with another concurrent cancer, were excluded from the study. Pieces of surgical tissue measuring roughly 1-2.2 cm3 were kept in RNAlater solution and stored at -80 degrees C until use. The germline V gene (reference sequence) provides CDR1 LNHDA and CDR2 SQIVND. V trim: 6 bases; J trim: 5 bases; unmatched bases: 7. The CDR3 spans 13 residues, from the cysteine through the phenylalanine. Of all the DNA, just the CDR3 is kept, 39 bases in frame from base 1.

The material sequenced was lung tumor tissue. The clonotype was recovered from a man between 60 and 70 years old with non-small cell lung cancer. The rearranged segments are TRBV19 and TRBJ2-7, with 7 bases in between that match TRBD1. The bases read TGTGCCAGTAGACCGACAGGGCTCGACGAGCAGTACTTC. This is translated as CASRPTGLDEQYF.